This is a list of T cell receptor beta chains from one sample in a study of cytomegalovirus exposure and HLA in healthy donors. The data were produced by immunoSEQ multiplex PCR, yet TCRdb's version contains in-frame clones alone and is incomplete. Of under 250,000 clones listed, roughly 79% were seen once; the top ten hold about 1.9%. Sample: PBMCs. These receptor sequences come from a man aged 25-40 years in good health and CMV-seronegative. The CDR3 runs from the conserved cysteine through the conserved F or W. A D gene is named only where the DNA matches it firmly. Clone size, where shown, is once, few, many, or a class for clones that have expanded.

j_call	v_call	clone_size	d_call	cdr3_nt	cdr3_aa
TRBJ2-2	TRBV10-1	-	TRBD2	TGCGCCAGCAGTGTGGCTAGCGGGAACACCGGGGAGCTGTTTTTT	CASSVASGNTGELFF
TRBJ2-7	TRBV9	-	-	TGTGCCAGCAGCGTAGGTGACGGGAGATTGGACGAGCAGTACTTC	CASSVGDGRLDEQYF
TRBJ2-3	TRBV4-1	-	TRBD2	TGCGCCAGCAGCCAAGACGGGGCGGGAGTCGATACGCAGTATTTT	CASSQDGAGVDTQYF
TRBJ2-7	TRBV28	-	-	TGTGCCAGCAGTCCCCAGTCCTCCTACGAGCAGTACTTC	CASSPQSSYEQYF
TRBJ1-2	TRBV7-9	-	TRBD1	TGTGCCAGCAGCTTGGTTGACAGGGTTTACCGATATGGCTACACCTTC	CASSLVDRVYRYGYTF
TRBJ2-7	TRBV28	-	TRBD2	TGTGCCAGCAGTTGGGCTAGCGGGGTTCGCGAGCAGTACTTC	CASSWASGVREQYF
TRBJ1-3	TRBV7-6	-	TRBD1	TGTGCCAGCAGCCCCTTAACAGGGGCGAGAAACACCATATATTTT	CASSPLTGARNTIYF
TRBJ1-5	TRBV2	-	-	TGTGCCACCGACAGCCTGGGCAGGGAAAATCAGCCCCAGCATTTT	CATDSLGRENQPQHF
TRBJ1-1	TRBV29-1	-	-	TGCAGCGTTGGGACAGCTACTGAAGCTTTCTTT	CSVGTATEAFF
TRBJ1-4	TRBV5-1	-	-	TGCGCCAGCAGCTTGGGTCCGGGGTCGGGTGAAAAACTGTTTTTT	CASSLGPGSGEKLFF
TRBJ2-7	TRBV13	-	-	TGTGCCAGCAGCTTAGGCCGAGGTTACCCCAGCTCCTACGAGCAGTACTTC	CASSLGRGYPSSYEQYF
TRBJ1-2	TRBV5-1	-	TRBD1	TGCGCCAGCAGCTTAGGGGGACAGAATAACTATGGCTACACCTTC	CASSLGGQNNYGYTF
TRBJ2-3	TRBV7-9	-	-	TGTGCCAGCAGACCGGTTCAGGCAGATACGCAGTATTTT	CASRPVQADTQYF
TRBJ2-5	TRBV29-1	-	TRBD2	TGCAGCACGCTAGCGGGAGCGGAGACCCAGTACTTC	CSTLAGAETQYF
TRBJ1-1	TRBV7-9	few	TRBD1	TGTGCCAGCAGCCCGAGGACAGGGACGAACACTGAAGCTTTCTTT	CASSPRTGTNTEAFF
TRBJ2-5	TRBV6-5	-	-	TGTGCCAGCAGTCGGCCGGGTCCTTCGGGAGAGACCCAGTACTTC	CASSRPGPSGETQYF
TRBJ2-1	TRBV12-5	-	TRBD1	TGTGCTAGTGGTTTGACACACGGACAGGCCAGGTCCTACAATGAGCAGTTCTTC	CASGLTHGQARSYNEQFF
TRBJ2-5	TRBV19	-	-	TGTGCCAGTAGGGCGGGGCTGCTCCAAGAGACCCAGTACTTC	CASRAGLLQETQYF
TRBJ2-7	TRBV11-2	-	TRBD1	TGTGCCAGCAGTTCCGACAGGGCCCACTACGAGCAGTACTTC	CASSSDRAHYEQYF
TRBJ2-1	TRBV5-4	-	TRBD2	TGTGCCAGCAGCCCGGGACTAGCGGGCTACAATGAGCAGTTCTTC	CASSPGLAGYNEQFF
TRBJ2-3	TRBV7-9	-	-	TGTGCCAGCACCCTGGACAGATCTAGCACAGATACGCAGTATTTT	CASTLDRSSTDTQYF
TRBJ1-1	TRBV6-6	-	-	TGTGCCAGCAGTTATCAGGACACTGAAGCTTTCTTT	CASSYQDTEAFF
TRBJ2-3	TRBV19	-	TRBD2	TGTGCCAGCCAGGGAGGGAGCACAGATACGCAGTATTTT	CASQGGSTDTQYF
TRBJ2-7	TRBV29-1	-	-	TGCAGCGTTGAAGTCGGGACAAACTCCTACGAGCAGTACTTC	CSVEVGTNSYEQYF
TRBJ2-7	TRBV19	-	-	TGTGCCAGTGGAGGAGCCGGGACATCCTCCTACGAGCAGTACTTC	CASGGAGTSSYEQYF
TRBJ1-5	TRBV7-9	-	TRBD1	TGTGCCAGCAGCAAAACAGGGGGCCTACAGCCCCAGCATTTT	CASSKTGGLQPQHF
TRBJ2-7	TRBV29-1	-	TRBD1	TGCAGCGTTGAAAAGAGGACAGGGGGCTCTTACGAGCAGTACTTC	CSVEKRTGGSYEQYF
TRBJ1-6	TRBV28	-	TRBD1	TGTGCCAGCAGTCAGACAGGGGTAGCCCTCCACTTT	CASSQTGVALHF
TRBJ2-1	TRBV11-2	once	TRBD2	TGTGCCAGCAGCTTAGCGGCTAGCGGGTACAATGAGCAGTTCTTC	CASSLAASGYNEQFF
TRBJ2-7	TRBV29-1	-	TRBD1	TGCAGCGTGGGGACAGGGGACTCCTACGAGCAGTACTTC	CSVGTGDSYEQYF
TRBJ1-1	TRBV6-5	-	-	TGTGCCAGCAGTCTAAACGAGTTTTTTGAAGCTTTCTTT	CASSLNEFFEAFF
TRBJ2-5	TRBV7-3	-	-	TGTGCCAGCAGTCGTAGGCCTAGCGATTCTAGGACCCAGTACTTC	CASSRRPSDSRTQYF
TRBJ1-1	TRBV5-6	-	-	TGTGCCAGCAGCTTGGTGGAGGTCAGATGGGTGGACACTGAAGCTTTCTTT	CASSLVEVRWVDTEAFF
TRBJ1-1	TRBV29-1	many	-	TGCAGCGTCGGGGAGGCCACTGAAGCTTTCTTT	CSVGEATEAFF
TRBJ1-1	TRBV28	-	TRBD1	TGTGCCAGCGTAACCAGGGGGCGCGGAGCTTTCTTT	CASVTRGRGAFF